What follows describes a single T cell receptor (beta chain). The sample is drawn from a study of blood T cell repertoires in COVID-19. In the authors' workflow: Reference gene primer amplification in the assay estimated nucleated cell counts. Profiling relied on immunoSEQ multiplex PCR, and the TCRdb table lists in-frame clones only, not all of them. V and J calls and clone size are those listed in that table; D and trimming were worked out from the DNA. The data contain some 260,000 clones, approximately 83% of them singletons. Germline CDR1 reads SGHTA; CDR2 reads FQGNSA. The CDR3 runs to 14 residues. V lost 5 bases and J lost 0; bases outside the gene matches: 4.

The chain has TRBV7-2 and TRBJ2-7; 7 nucleotides agree with TRBD1. This sequence originates from a man older than 75 with acute or convalescent COVID-19. Sequenced material: peripheral blood. CDR3 sequence (DNA): TGTGCCAGCAGCAAGGACAGGTACTCCTACGAGCAGTACTTC. It is translated as CASSKDRYSYEQYF.